This TCR beta chain originates from a study of CD8 T cells in Susac syndrome. Study outcomes and limitations: It was acknowledged in the study that its TCR sequencing and HLA analysis involved a relatively small number of individuals.

J gave up 8 bases and V 0 bases, and 7 bases lay outside the gene matches. This CDR3 has 14 residues. Germline CDR1 is SGHDT and CDR2 is YYEEEE. Concerning this clonotype itself: Antigen unknown.

With random hexamers, reverse transcription was performed on about 0.5 to 1 ug of RNA. A multiplex approach, immunoSEQ multiplex PCR, amplified TCR beta CDR3 across 54 Vbeta and 13 Jbeta. From the immunoSEQ multiplex PCR reads, TCRdb called clonotypes with MiXCR, one entry per CDR3 protein. The sample comprises roughly 200,000 distinct CDR3 sequences, 95% of which are singletons, and 0.07% to 0.095% rests with the top ten. Sequencing of TCR beta was performed on blood CD8+ T cells and on blood CD4+ T cells. Those who served as multiple sclerosis controls were treatment-naive patients with stable or active relapsing-remitting disease.

The receptor's source is a human donor with multiple sclerosis. The sequenced material came from CD4+ T cells from PBMCs. The V and J genes are TRBV5-6 and TRBJ1-2; 7 positions match TRBD1. The DNA of the CDR3 is TGTGCCAGCAGCTTGGGACAGACAGGGCGAGGCTACACCTTC. Protein sequence: CASSLGQTGRGYTF.